This TCR beta chain was identified during a study of radiotherapy plus CTLA-4 blockade in lung cancer. Study-level results: Peripheral blood showed expansion of tumor-derived TCR clones after radiotherapy and ipilimumab.

Regarding this clone: The antigen is undetermined.

Treatment of patients with chemo-refractory metastatic non-small-cell lung cancer consisted of focal radiation plus CTLA-4 blockade with ipilimumab. Germline CDR1 is KGHSH and CDR2 is LQKENI. V lost 4 bases and J lost 4; bases outside the gene matches: 6. This CDR3 has 15 residues. This table comes from immunoSEQ multiplex PCR, and its TCRdb copy is limited to in-frame clones, with some not included. The sample shows 45,000 to 55,000 clones, less than 90% of them seen only once. The sequenced sample was peripheral blood, obtained from a patient treated with radiotherapy plus ipilimumab. This TCR was recovered from a human donor with non-small cell lung cancer that progressed on radiotherapy plus ipilimumab. Some clones in this sample may be carry-over from other donors' samples. The chain links TRBV18 to TRBJ2-2, with 7 bases that match TRBD2. CDR3 DNA: TGTGCCAGCTCACGACTAGCAATCGTCACCGGGGAGCTGTTTTTT. Translated: CASSRLAIVTGELFF.